This T cell receptor beta chain was documented in a study of T cell repertoires in cytomegalovirus infection. TCRdb ran MiXCR on the reads and lists one entry per CDR3 protein. The table has a few hundred thousand distinct CDR3 sequences, 40% seen once. Trimming took 4 bases from V and 1 from J; bases not matched to a gene: 5. Germline values: CDR1 SGHTA, CDR2 FQGNSA. The CDR3 length is 15 residues. With regard to this clonotype: Its target is not known.

Specimen: cultured PBMCs, collected from culture after CMV antigen stimulation. The TCR was taken from a human donor in good health (CMV status not recorded). Some clones in this sample may be carry-over from other donors' samples. The chain has TRBV7-2 and TRBJ2-7, with TRBD2 matching 9 bases. In DNA, the CDR3 is TGTGCCAGCAGCTCGGCGGGGGGGCGATCCTACGAGCAGTACTTC. This sequence encodes CASSSAGGRSYEQYF.